This TCR beta chain was captured in a study of T cells in Graves' hyperthyroidism and ophthalmopathy. Study observations and caveats: Ophthalmopathy onset followed model prediction by a median about six months. Most thyroid clonotypes with frequency above 0.001 were detected in blood.

V was pared by 0 bases and J by 9 bases, with 9 bases of the junction left unmatched. CDR1 is MNHEY and CDR2 is SVGEGT in the germline V gene. CDR3 length equals 15 residues. RNA transcripts gave rise to amplified TCR beta CDR3 regions. The TCR CDR3 first-round RT-PCR relied on the HTBI primer set. Each CDR3 protein is one row after TCRdb ran MiXCR on the multiplex PCR reads. The data contain 400,000 or so distinct CDR3 sequences, approximately 14% of them singletons. The diagnostic basis comprised clinical symptoms, serum thyroxine and TRAb, thyroid ultrasound and orbital computed tomography. Cells are PBMCs isolated from around 9.4 ml of fresh blood. Details on this clonotype: The antigen remains unidentified.

The chain employs TRBV6-2 or TRBV6-3 and TRBJ2-7; 9 nucleotides agree with TRBD1. Material: blood. The receptor comes from a woman aged 55-75 years with Graves' ophthalmopathy. DNA for the CDR3: TGTGCCAGCAGTTACTCGACGGGACAGGGCCACGGGCAGTACTTC. Translated: CASSYSTGQGHGQYF.